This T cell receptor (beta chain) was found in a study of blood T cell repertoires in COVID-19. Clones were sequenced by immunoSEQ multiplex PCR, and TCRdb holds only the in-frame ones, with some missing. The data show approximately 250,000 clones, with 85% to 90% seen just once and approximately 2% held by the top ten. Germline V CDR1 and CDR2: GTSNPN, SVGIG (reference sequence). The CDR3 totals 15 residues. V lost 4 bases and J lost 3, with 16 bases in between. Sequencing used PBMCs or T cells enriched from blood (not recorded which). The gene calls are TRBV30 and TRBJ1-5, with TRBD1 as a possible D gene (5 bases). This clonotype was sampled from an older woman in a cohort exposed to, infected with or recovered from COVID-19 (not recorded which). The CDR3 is CAWTRRGLDNQPQHF. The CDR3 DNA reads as TGTGCCTGGACCCGGAGGGGACTGGACAATCAGCCCCAGCATTTT.